The 10 T cell receptor beta chains below all came from one sample that was sequenced in a study of shared clonotypes between healthy human individuals. Clones were read by immunoSEQ multiplex PCR, and TCRdb kept only the in-frame ones, dropping some. This sample has roughly 2.6 million clones, with over 85% found just once. The sequencing sample was made of naive CD4+ T cells sorted from blood. The subset was: CD45RA+ positively selected. The origin of the receptors is a man aged 18 to 35 in good health.

The V gene is TRBV7-9, the J gene TRBJ2-3; D may be TRBD1 or TRBD2 (6 bases each). V lost 5 bases and J lost 4, with 13 bases in between. Per germline, CDR1 SEHNR and CDR2 FQNEAQ (reference sequence). The CDR3 covers 14 residues. Written as DNA, the CDR3 is TGTGCCAGCAGCCGAGAGGGGGGCGCAGATACGCAGTATTTT. Protein product: CASSREGGADTQYF. The variable domain in full, completed from reference TRBV7-9 and TRBJ2-3, reads DTGVSQNPRHKITKRGQNVTFRCDPISEHNRLYWYRQTLGQGPEFLTYFQNEAQLEKSRLLSDRFSAERPKGSFSTLEIQRTEQGDSAMYLCASSREGGADTQYFGPGTRLTVL.

To note about this clone: This sample includes further DNA sequences coding for the same CDR3. The rearrangement uses TRBV6-5 and TRBJ2-7; maybe TRBD2 (6 bases). V shed 0 bases and J shed 0 bases, with 9 bases lying between them. Germline values: CDR1 MNHEY, CDR2 SVGAGI. The CDR3 extends over 15 amino acids. This CDR3 is CASSYSGTFSYEQYF. As DNA, the CDR3 is TGTGCCAGCAGTTACTCGGGGACTTTCTCCTACGAGCAGTACTTC.

With regard to this clone: Other nucleotide sequences from this sample produce the same CDR3. The gene calls are TRBV18 and TRBJ2-3, with 8 bases lining up with TRBD2. Germline V gene data show CDR1 as KGHSH and CDR2 as LQKENI. J lost 0 bases, V lost 3 bases, and 2 bases had no gene match. The CDR3 totals 15 residues. CDR3 DNA: TGTGCCAGCTCACCTCAGCGGGGGAGCACAGATACGCAGTATTTT. This translates into CASSPQRGSTDTQYF.

The chain links TRBV21-1 to TRBJ2-7; TRBD1 was called by the table and not checked on the DNA. TRBV21-1 is annotated as a pseudogene. The CDR3 sequence is 13 residues long. The CDR3 is CASRQGSSYEQYF. The DNA for the CDR3 is TGTGCCAGCAGACAGGGGAGCTCCTACGAGCAGTACTTC.

The rearrangement uses TRBV7-2 and TRBJ2-7; D is tentatively TRBD1 or TRBD2 (7 bases each). This CDR3 region has 15 residues. With 5 bases removed from V and 0 bases from J, the gap between germline ends came to 14 bases. Looked up from germline, CDR1 is SGHTA and CDR2 is FQGNSA. CDR3 loop: CASSRQGGGSYEQYF. The CDR3 DNA is TGTGCCAGCAGCCGGCAGGGGGGGGGCTCCTACGAGCAGTACTTC.

The chain carries TRBV5-1 and TRBJ2-1; the D gene is possibly TRBD2 (7 bases). There are 17 residues in the CDR3. V lost 3 bases, J lost 6 bases, and 22 bases lay in between. Germline values: CDR1 SGHRS, CDR2 YFSETQ. The CDR3 sequence is CASSWGAAAGDINEQFF. The DNA of the CDR3 is TGCGCCAGCAGCTGGGGGGCGGCGGCGGGAGACATCAATGAGCAGTTCTTC.

The J gene is TRBJ2-1, the V gene TRBV11-3; 9 positions match TRBD2. CDR3 size: 16 residues. J lost 4 bases, V lost 5 bases, and 9 bases had no gene match. The germline CDR1 and CDR2 sequences are SGHNT and YENEEA. CDR3 sequence: CASSPGLAEAYNEQFF. The CDR3 bases are TGTGCCAGCAGCCCGGGACTAGCTGAAGCTTACAATGAGCAGTTCTTC.

V is TRBV7-9 and J is TRBJ2-1; TRBD2 agrees at 7 bases. The J segment lost 4 bases and the V segment lost 1 base, leaving 7 bases of the junction unmatched. Germline assignment: CDR1 SEHNR and CDR2 FQNEAQ (reference sequence). This CDR3 has 16 residues. The CDR3 DNA sequence: TGTGCCAGCAGCTTAGGGGGTCTAGCGGCATACAATGAGCAGTTCTTC. Residues: CASSLGGLAAYNEQFF.

The CDR3 loop is CASNGQGGGETQYF. CDR3 DNA sequence: TGTGCCAGCAACGGACAGGGAGGTGGAGAGACCCAGTACTTC. The chain joins TRBV6-1 to TRBJ2-5; 8 bases match TRBD1. The germline V gene encodes CDR1 MNHNS and CDR2 SASEGT. There are 14 residues in the CDR3. The V and J ends lost 7 bases and 4 bases, in that order; junction bases with no gene match: 8.

DNA for the CDR3: TGTGCCAGCTTTGACAGGGGATTTAACAATGAGCAGTTCTTC. Protein: CASFDRGFNNEQFF. This chain uses TRBV6-1 with TRBJ2-1, with 8 positions matching TRBD1. The CDR3 has 14 amino acids. The junction had 8 bases not matched to a gene; V was cut back by 8 bases and J by 5 bases. CDR1 MNHNS and CDR2 SASEGT come from the germline V gene.